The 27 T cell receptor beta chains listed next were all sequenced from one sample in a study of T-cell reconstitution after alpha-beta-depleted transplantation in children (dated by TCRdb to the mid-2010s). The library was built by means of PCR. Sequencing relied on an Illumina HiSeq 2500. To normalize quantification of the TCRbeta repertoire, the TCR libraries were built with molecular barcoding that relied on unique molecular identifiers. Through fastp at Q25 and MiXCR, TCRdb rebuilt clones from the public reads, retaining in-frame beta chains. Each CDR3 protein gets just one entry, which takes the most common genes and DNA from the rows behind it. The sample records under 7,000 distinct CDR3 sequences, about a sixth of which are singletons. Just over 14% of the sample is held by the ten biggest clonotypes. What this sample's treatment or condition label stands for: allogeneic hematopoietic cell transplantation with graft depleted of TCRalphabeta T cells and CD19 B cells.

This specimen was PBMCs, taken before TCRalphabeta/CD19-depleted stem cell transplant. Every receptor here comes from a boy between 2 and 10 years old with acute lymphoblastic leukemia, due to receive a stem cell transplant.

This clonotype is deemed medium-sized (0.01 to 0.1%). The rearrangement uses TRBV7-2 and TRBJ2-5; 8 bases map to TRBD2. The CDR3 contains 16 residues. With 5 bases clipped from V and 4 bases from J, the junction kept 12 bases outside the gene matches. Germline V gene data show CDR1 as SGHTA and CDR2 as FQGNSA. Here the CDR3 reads CASSLRTGGARETQYF. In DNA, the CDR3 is TGTGCCAGCAGCCTCCGTACGGGGGGGGCCAGAGAGACCCAGTACTTC.

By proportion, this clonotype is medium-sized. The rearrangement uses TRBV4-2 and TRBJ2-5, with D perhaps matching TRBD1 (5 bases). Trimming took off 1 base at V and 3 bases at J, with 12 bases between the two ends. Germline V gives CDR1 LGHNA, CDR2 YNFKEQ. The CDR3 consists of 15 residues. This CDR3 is CASSQGGRAEETQYF. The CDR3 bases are TGTGCCAGCAGCCAAGGTGGCAGGGCGGAAGAGACCCAGTACTTC.

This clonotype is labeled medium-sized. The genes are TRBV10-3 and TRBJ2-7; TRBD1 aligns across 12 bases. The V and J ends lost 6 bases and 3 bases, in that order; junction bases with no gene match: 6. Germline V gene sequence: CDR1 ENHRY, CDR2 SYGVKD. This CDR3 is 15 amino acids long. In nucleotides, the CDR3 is TGTGCCATCAGGGAGGGACAGGGGGCAATCTACGAGCAGTACTTC. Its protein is CAIREGQGAIYEQYF.

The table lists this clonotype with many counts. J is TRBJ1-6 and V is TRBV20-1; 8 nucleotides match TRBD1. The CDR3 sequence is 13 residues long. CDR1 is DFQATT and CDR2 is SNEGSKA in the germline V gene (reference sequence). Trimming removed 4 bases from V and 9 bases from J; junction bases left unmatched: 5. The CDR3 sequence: CSAKDREFSPLHF. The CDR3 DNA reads TGCAGTGCTAAGGACAGGGAGTTTTCACCCCTCCACTTT.

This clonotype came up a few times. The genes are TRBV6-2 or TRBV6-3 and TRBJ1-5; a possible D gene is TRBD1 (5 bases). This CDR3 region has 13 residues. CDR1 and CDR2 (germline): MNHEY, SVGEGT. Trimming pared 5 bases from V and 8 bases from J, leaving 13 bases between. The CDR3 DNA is TGTGCCAGCAGTATTCCATGGGACGAGCCCCAGCATTTT. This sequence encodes CASSIPWDEPQHF.

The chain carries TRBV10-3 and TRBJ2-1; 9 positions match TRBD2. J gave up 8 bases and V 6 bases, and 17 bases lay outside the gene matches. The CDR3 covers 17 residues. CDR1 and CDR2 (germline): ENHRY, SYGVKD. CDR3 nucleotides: TGTGCCATCAGCGGGTCCGGTGGCGGGAGGGCCGGGGATGAGCAGTTCTTC. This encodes CAISGSGGGRAGDEQFF.

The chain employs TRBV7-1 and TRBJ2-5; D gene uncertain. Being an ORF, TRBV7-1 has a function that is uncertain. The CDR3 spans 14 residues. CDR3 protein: CGSSSRGPQETQYF. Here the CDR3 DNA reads TGTGGGAGCAGCTCACGTGGGCCCCAAGAGACCCAGTACTTC.

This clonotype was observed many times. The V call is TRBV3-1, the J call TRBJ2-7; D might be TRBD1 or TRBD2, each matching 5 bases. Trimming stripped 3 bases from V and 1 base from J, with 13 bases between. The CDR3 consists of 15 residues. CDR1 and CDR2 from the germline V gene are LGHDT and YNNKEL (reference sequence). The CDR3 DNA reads TGTGCCAGCAGCCACGGCCGGGACGGTTCCTACGAGCAGTACTTC. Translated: CASSHGRDGSYEQYF.

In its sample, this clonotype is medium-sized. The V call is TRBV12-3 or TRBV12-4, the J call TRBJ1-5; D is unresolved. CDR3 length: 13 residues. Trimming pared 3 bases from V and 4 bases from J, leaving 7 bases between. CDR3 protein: CASSFDGNQPQHF. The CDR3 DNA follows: TGTGCCAGCAGTTTCGACGGGAATCAGCCCCAGCATTTT.

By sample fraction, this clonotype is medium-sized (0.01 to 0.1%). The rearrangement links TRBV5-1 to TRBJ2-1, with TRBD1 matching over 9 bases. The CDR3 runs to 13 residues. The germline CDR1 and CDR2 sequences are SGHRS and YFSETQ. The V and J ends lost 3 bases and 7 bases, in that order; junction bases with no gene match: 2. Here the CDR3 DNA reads TGCGCCAGCAGCTCGACAGGGGGGAATGAGCAGTTCTTC. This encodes CASSSTGGNEQFF.

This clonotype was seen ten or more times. The CDR3 DNA reads TGTGCCAGCAGTTACGAGGCATTAAATGGCTACACCTTC. Protein product: CASSYEALNGYTF. J is TRBJ1-2 and V is TRBV6-5; D gene ambiguous. The CDR3 covers 13 residues. Trimming pared 2 bases from V and 6 bases from J, leaving 10 bases between. The germline CDR1 and CDR2 sequences are MNHEY and SVGAGI.

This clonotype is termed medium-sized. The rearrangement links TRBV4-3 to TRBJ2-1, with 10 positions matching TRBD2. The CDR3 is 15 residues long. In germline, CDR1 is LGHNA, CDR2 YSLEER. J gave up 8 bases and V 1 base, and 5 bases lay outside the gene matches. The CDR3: CASSQASGGVDEQFF. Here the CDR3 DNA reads TGCGCCAGCAGCCAAGCCAGCGGGGGGGTCGATGAGCAGTTCTTC.

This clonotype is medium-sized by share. The CDR3 nucleotides read TGCGCCAGCAGCATAGGACTAGCGGGCACCTTCGAGCAGTACTTC. This encodes CASSIGLAGTFEQYF. V and J are TRBV5-1 and TRBJ2-7; TRBD2 matches at 11 bases. Germline CDR1 reads SGHRS; CDR2 reads YFSETQ. The CDR3 has 15 residues. With V trimmed by 4 bases and J by 6 bases, 9 bases remained unmatched.

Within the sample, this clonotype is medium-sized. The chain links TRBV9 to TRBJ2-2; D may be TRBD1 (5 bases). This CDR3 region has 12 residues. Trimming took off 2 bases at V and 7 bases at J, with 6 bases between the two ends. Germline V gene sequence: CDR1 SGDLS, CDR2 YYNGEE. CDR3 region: CASSVGLGELFF. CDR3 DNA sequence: TGTGCCAGCAGCGTGGGGCTCGGGGAGCTGTTTTTT.

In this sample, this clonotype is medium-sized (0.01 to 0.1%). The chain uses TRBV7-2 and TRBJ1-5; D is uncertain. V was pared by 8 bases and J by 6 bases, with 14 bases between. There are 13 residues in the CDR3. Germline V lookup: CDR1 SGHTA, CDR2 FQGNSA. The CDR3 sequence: CASAERSGQPQHF. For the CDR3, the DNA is TGTGCCAGCGCGGAACGGTCGGGTCAGCCCCAGCATTTT.

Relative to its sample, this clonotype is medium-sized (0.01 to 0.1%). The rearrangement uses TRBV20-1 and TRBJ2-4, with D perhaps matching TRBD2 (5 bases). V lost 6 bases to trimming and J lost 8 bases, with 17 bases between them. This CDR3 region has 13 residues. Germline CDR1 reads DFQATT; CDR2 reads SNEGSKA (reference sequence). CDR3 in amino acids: CSAEGEGQHIQYF. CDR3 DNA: TGCAGTGCCGAGGGTGAAGGGCAGCACATTCAGTACTTC.

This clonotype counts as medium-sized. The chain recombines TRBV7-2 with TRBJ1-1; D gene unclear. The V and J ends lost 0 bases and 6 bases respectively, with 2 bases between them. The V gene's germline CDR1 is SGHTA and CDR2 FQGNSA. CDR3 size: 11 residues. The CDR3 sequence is CASSLAPEAFF. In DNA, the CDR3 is TGTGCCAGCAGCTTAGCCCCTGAAGCTTTCTTT. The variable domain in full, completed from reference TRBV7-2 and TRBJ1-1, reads GAGVSQSPSNKVTEKGKDVELRCDPISGHTALYWYRQSLGQGLEFLIYFQGNSAPDKSGLPSDRFSAERTGGSVSTLTIQRTQQEDSAVYLCASSLAPEAFFGQGTRLTVV.

CDR3 sequence reads: CASSSRLAGAYEQYF. The CDR3, as DNA: TGTGCCAGCAGCTCTAGACTAGCGGGGGCCTACGAGCAGTACTTC. This chain links TRBV6-1 with TRBJ2-7; 12 bases are shared with TRBD2. The CDR3 is 15 residues long. V lost 6 bases and J lost 2; bases outside the gene matches: 5. Germline V gene sequence: CDR1 MNHNS, CDR2 SASEGT.

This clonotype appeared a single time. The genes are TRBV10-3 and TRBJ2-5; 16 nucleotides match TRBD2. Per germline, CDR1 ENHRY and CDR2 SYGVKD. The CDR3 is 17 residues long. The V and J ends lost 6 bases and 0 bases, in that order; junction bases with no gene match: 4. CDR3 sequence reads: CAISAGLAGGYQETQYF. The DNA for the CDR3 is TGTGCCATCAGCGCGGGACTAGCGGGGGGGTACCAAGAGACCCAGTACTTC.

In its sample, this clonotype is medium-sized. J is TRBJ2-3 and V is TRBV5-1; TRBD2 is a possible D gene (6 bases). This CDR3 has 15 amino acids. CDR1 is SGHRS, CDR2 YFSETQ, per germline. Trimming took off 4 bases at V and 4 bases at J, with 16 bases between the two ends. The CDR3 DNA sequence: TGCGCCAGCAGCGCCGGGGGACCCCGGTCAGATACGCAGTATTTT. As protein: CASSAGGPRSDTQYF.

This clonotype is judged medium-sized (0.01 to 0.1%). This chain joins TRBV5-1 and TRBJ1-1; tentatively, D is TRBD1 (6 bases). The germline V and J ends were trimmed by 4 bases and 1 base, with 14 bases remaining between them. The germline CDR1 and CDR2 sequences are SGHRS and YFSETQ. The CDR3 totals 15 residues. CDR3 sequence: CASSADAGANTEAFF. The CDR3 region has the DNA TGCGCCAGCAGCGCGGACGCGGGGGCGAACACTGAAGCTTTCTTT.

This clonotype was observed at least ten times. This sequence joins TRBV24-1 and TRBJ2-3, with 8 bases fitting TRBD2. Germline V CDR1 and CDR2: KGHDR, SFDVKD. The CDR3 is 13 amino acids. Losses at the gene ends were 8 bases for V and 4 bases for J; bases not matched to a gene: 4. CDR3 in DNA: TGTGCCACCACTAATAGCGGGGCAGATACGCAGTATTTT. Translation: CATTNSGADTQYF.

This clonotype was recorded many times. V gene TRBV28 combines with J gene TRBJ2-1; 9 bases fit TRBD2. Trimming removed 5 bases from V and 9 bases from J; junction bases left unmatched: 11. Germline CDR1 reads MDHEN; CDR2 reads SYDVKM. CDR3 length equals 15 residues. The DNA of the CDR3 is TGTGCCAGCAGTGACGGGACTAGCCTCTTCTCTGAGCAGTTCTTC. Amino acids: CASSDGTSLFSEQFF.

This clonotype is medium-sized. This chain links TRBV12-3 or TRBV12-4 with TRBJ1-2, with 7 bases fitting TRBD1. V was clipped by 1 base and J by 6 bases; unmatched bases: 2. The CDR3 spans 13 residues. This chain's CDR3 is CASSLGGGDGYTF. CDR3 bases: TGTGCCAGCAGTTTAGGAGGGGGCGATGGCTACACCTTC.

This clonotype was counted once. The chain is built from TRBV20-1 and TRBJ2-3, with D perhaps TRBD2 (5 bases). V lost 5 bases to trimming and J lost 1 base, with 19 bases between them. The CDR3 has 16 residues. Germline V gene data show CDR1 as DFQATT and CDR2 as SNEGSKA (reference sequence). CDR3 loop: CSARPLWAAGTDTQYF. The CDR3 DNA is TGCAGTGCTCGCCCCCTTTGGGCAGCGGGCACAGATACGCAGTATTTT.

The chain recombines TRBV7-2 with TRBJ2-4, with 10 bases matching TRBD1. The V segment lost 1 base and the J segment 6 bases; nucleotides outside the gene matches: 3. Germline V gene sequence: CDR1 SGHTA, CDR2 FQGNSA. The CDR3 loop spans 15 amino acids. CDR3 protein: CASSLGDRGGNIQYF. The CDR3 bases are TGTGCCAGCAGCTTAGGGGACAGGGGAGGAAACATTCAGTACTTC. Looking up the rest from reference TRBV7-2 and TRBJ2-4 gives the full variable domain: GAGVSQSPSNKVTEKGKDVELRCDPISGHTALYWYRQSLGQGLEFLIYFQGNSAPDKSGLPSDRFSAERTGGSVSTLTIQRTQQEDSAVYLCASSLGDRGGNIQYFGAGTRLSVL.

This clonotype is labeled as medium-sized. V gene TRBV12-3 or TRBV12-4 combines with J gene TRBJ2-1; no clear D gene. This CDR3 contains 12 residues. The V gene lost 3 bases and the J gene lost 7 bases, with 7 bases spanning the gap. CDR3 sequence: CASSLELNEQFF. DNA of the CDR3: TGTGCCAGCAGTTTGGAGTTGAATGAGCAGTTCTTC.